Shown below are 19 T cell receptor beta chains from a single sample sequenced in a study of cytomegalovirus exposure and HLA in healthy donors (dated by TCRdb to 2017 to 2019). The library was prepared using the immunoSEQ multiplex PCR assay. For the multiplex PCR, a mixture combining 60 forward primers for TCR Vbeta segments and 13 reverse primers for TCR Jbeta segments was used. What TCRdb holds here is the immuneACCESS table cut down to in-frame rearrangements. Part of the clones is not present; checked against another copy, under half of the missing clones reflect an unresolved V gene, and the others are unexplained. For this sample the table gives fewer than 200,000 clones, of which around four fifths were detected only once. About 0.98% of the sample is held by the ten biggest clonotypes. The sample consisted of PBMCs. The receptors originated from a girl aged 2 to 9 in good health and CMV-seropositive.

The rearrangement links TRBV25-1 to TRBJ1-4; D not resolved. Germline CDR1 and CDR2: MGHDK and SYGVNS. Trimming took 6 bases from V and 8 from J, leaving 10 bases between them. The CDR3 consists of 12 residues. CDR3 amino acids: CASRQKEEKLFF. The CDR3 DNA sequence: TGTGCCAGCAGGCAGAAAGAAGAAAAACTGTTTTTT.

The chain carries TRBV5-6 and TRBJ2-7; 11 bases are a match to TRBD2. Germline CDR1 is SGHDT and CDR2 is YYEEEE. Trimming cost V 4 bases and J 2 bases; bases outside gene matches: 5. The length of the CDR3 is 15 residues. The CDR3 DNA follows: TGTGCCAGCAGCATCGGACTAGCGGGTCCCTACGAGCAGTACTTC. It codes for CASSIGLAGPYEQYF.

V is TRBV4-1 and J is TRBJ2-7, with D perhaps matching TRBD1 (6 bases). Looked up from germline, CDR1 is MGHRA and CDR2 is YSYEKL. V lost 1 base and J 2 bases, leaving 9 bases between the germline ends. The CDR3 spans 14 residues. CDR3 nucleotides: TGCGCCAGCAGCCAAGTGGACAGTGCCTACGAGCAGTACTTC. It yields the protein CASSQVDSAYEQYF.

The chain employs TRBV7-2 and TRBJ2-7, with a tentative D call TRBD2 (5 bases). The CDR3 has 18 residues. Deletions cut 5 bases from V and 0 bases from J, with 23 bases between. Germline V CDR1 and CDR2: SGHTA, FQGNSA. The CDR3 here is CASSPGWGMSGSSYEQYF. The CDR3 DNA is TGTGCCAGCAGCCCCGGGTGGGGTATGAGCGGTAGCTCCTACGAGCAGTACTTC.

The rearrangement links TRBV14 to TRBJ1-3; D is ambiguous. V was cut by 3 bases and J by 0 bases, with 9 bases left in between. There are 15 residues in the CDR3. The germline gives CDR1 SGHDN, CDR2 FVKESK. As DNA, the CDR3 is TGTGCCAGCAGCCACACTCCGAACTCTGGAAACACCATATATTTT. Translated: CASSHTPNSGNTIYF.

The CDR3 is CSVGHRGDYNEQFF. The CDR3 nucleotides read TGCAGCGTTGGCCACCGGGGGGACTACAATGAGCAGTTCTTC. The genes are TRBV29-1 and TRBJ2-1, with TRBD2 identical over 7 bases. The CDR3 spans 14 residues. CDR1 is SQVTM and CDR2 is ANQGSEA in the germline V gene. Trimming removed 4 bases from V and 3 bases from J; junction bases left unmatched: 6.

The genes are TRBV5-5 and TRBJ2-1; 10 nucleotides agree with TRBD2. V shed 4 bases, J shed 4 bases, and the junction held 5 bases outside the gene matches. The CDR3 sequence is 15 residues long. Germline V lookup: CDR1 SGHKS, CDR2 YYEKEE (reference sequence). For the CDR3, the DNA is TGTGCCAGCAGCCGGACTAGCGGAACTTACAATGAGCAGTTCTTC. This codes for CASSRTSGTYNEQFF.

This chain connects TRBV7-8 to TRBJ2-2; the match to TRBD2 covers 11 bases. With V trimmed by 1 base and J by 6 bases, 4 bases remained unmatched. Germline V lookup: CDR1 SGHVS, CDR2 FQNEAQ. This CDR3 contains 16 residues. This chain's CDR3 is CASSLVLAGVPGELFF. CDR3 nucleotide sequence: TGTGCCAGCAGCTTAGTACTAGCGGGAGTCCCCGGGGAGCTGTTTTTT.

The V gene is TRBV30, the J gene TRBJ2-3, with TRBD2 matching over 7 bases. The CDR3 runs to 15 residues. V gave up 6 bases and J gave up 2 bases; unmatched junction bases: 11. Germline V gene lookup returns CDR1 GTSNPN and CDR2 SVGIG (reference sequence). The CDR3 DNA reads as TGTGCCTGCACCCCGGGACTACCTGACACAGATACGCAGTATTTT. Amino acids: CACTPGLPDTDTQYF.

Comment on this clone: Other nucleotide sequences from this sample produce the same CDR3. V gene TRBV5-4 combines with J gene TRBJ2-5; 10 bases are shared with TRBD2. The CDR3 covers 13 residues. Germline trimming cut 7 bases from V and 2 bases from J; bases unmatched to any gene: 2. Per the germline V gene, CDR1 is SGHNT and CDR2 is YYREEE (reference sequence). The CDR3 nucleotides are TGTGCCAGCCGACTAGCGGGTCAAGAGACCCAGTACTTC. As protein: CASRLAGQETQYF.

The rearrangement links TRBV27 to TRBJ2-2; 11 bases line up with TRBD1. V was clipped by 2 bases and J by 6 bases; unmatched bases: 2. This CDR3 spans 15 amino acids. Germline V gene lookup returns CDR1 MNHEY and CDR2 SMNVEV (reference sequence). In DNA, the CDR3 is TGTGCCAGCAGTTTAAGGACAGGGGGCGCCGGGGAGCTGTTTTTT. It specifies CASSLRTGGAGELFF.

The CDR3 spells CSVERIQVSKNIQYF. The CDR3 coding sequence is TGCAGCGTTGAAAGGATACAGGTATCCAAAAACATTCAGTACTTC. The gene calls are TRBV29-1 and TRBJ2-4, with D perhaps TRBD1 (5 bases). This CDR3 has 15 residues. Germline loops: CDR1 SQVTM, CDR2 ANQGSEA. Trimming shortened V by 2 bases and J by 2 bases, and 13 bases separated the two germline ends. The full variable domain, with the rest looked up from reference TRBV29-1 and TRBJ2-4, is SAVISQKPSRDICQRGTSLTIQCQVDSQVTMMFWYRQQPGQSLTLIATANQGSEATYESGFVIDKFPISRPNLTFSTLTVSNMSPEDSSIYLCSVERIQVSKNIQYFGAGTRLSVL.

Regarding this clone: At one boundary the junction diverges from the germline segment, which might be a read error. The chain carries TRBV20-1 and TRBJ2-2; maybe TRBD2 (7 bases). CDR3 length equals 11 residues. The germline gives CDR1 DFQATT, CDR2 SNEGSKA (reference sequence). The CDR3 sequence is CSAEDSGELLF. Written as DNA, the CDR3 is TGCAGTGCTGAGGACAGCGGGGAGCTGCTTTTT.

This rearrangement joins TRBV5-1 to TRBJ1-1, with D hard to call. V lost 5 bases to trimming and J lost 8 bases, with 16 bases between them. This CDR3 is built from 13 residues. Germline CDR1 and CDR2: SGHRS and YFSETQ. The CDR3 reads CASREQSGEEAFF. Here the CDR3 DNA reads TGCGCCAGCAGGGAGCAATCGGGAGAAGAAGCTTTCTTT.

J is TRBJ2-7 and V is TRBV10-2; tentatively, D is TRBD1 (5 bases). Germline V gives CDR1 WSHSY, CDR2 SAAADI. With 3 bases removed from V and 6 bases from J, the gap between germline ends came to 18 bases. The CDR3 is 15 residues long. The CDR3 sequence: CASSEPLPGRGEQYF. CDR3 DNA: TGCGCCAGCAGTGAACCTCTTCCAGGGCGAGGCGAGCAGTACTTC.

The chain carries TRBV7-6 and TRBJ2-5; D might be TRBD2 (5 bases). CDR1 is SGHVS and CDR2 is FNYEAQ in the germline V gene. V lost 0 bases and J lost 4, with 6 bases in between. The CDR3 covers 13 residues. The CDR3 DNA reads as TGTGCCAGCAGCTTAGCGAGCGGAGAGACCCAGTACTTC. Amino acid sequence: CASSLASGETQYF.

This clone came up a few times. V is TRBV6-6 and J is TRBJ2-7, with 8 positions matching TRBD1. Unmatched junction bases numbered 6, after V lost 3 bases and J lost 2 bases. Germline values: CDR1 MNHNY, CDR2 SVGAGI (reference sequence). This CDR3 contains 15 residues. The CDR3 is CASSYRQGIAYEQYF. In DNA form, the CDR3 reads TGTGCCAGCAGTTATAGACAGGGGATAGCCTACGAGCAGTACTTC.

The chain has TRBV4-1 and TRBJ2-2; 8 bases are a match to TRBD2. The CDR3 has 16 residues. V was pared by 6 bases and J by 7 bases, with 13 bases of the junction left unmatched. Germline CDR1 is MGHRA and CDR2 is YSYEKL. CDR3 DNA: TGCGCCAGCAGACGCCCCGCCGGGGGGGCGGGCGGGGAGCTGTTTTTT. Its protein product is CASRRPAGGAGGELFF.

This sequence joins TRBV27 and TRBJ1-5; 10 nucleotides line up with TRBD1. Germline CDR1 is MNHEY and CDR2 is SMNVEV (reference sequence). The CDR3 contains 17 residues. Trimming cost V 5 bases and J 2 bases; bases outside gene matches: 9. CDR3 coding DNA: TGTGCCAGCAGTCCGGGACAGGGGAGGGTACGCAATCAGCCCCAGCATTTT. Translated: CASSPGQGRVRNQPQHF.